This T cell receptor beta chain came from a study of response to subunit inactivated influenza vaccine. Details on this clonotype: The antigen is undetermined.

General study findings and limits: The authors suggested that every seasonal influenza vaccination recruits few new T cells.

The CDR3 extends over 14 amino acids. The germline V and J ends were trimmed by 4 bases and 2 bases, with 14 bases remaining between them. Germline values: CDR1 DFQATT, CDR2 SNEGSKA (reference sequence). Each CDR3 protein gets one entry after TCRdb re-called the RT-PCR reads with MiXCR. The sample includes hundreds of thousands of distinct CDR3 sequences, approximately 11% of them seen just once. The rearrangement joins TRBV20-1 to TRBJ2-5; tentative D call: TRBD2 (6 bases). This clonotype originated in a man in his fifties who received an inactivated influenza vaccine. The sample consisted of PBMCs from blood, taken roughly 48 days after vaccination. The CDR3 here is CSANGPGLQETQYF. CDR3 DNA sequence: TGCAGTGCTAACGGGCCGGGACTTCAAGAGACCCAGTACTTC.